Listed here are 19 T cell receptor beta chains from one sample, sequenced in a study of T cell responses to AZD1222 COVID-19 vaccine. Method: immunoSEQ multiplex PCR; TCRdb's copy keeps in-frame clones and lacks some. The sample carries around 130,000 clones, approximately 85% recorded once. The sample was peripheral blood, taken on day 0 of AZD1222 vaccination. The receptors were sampled from an adult in good health.

The V and J genes are TRBV3-1 (or the pseudogene TRBV3-2) and TRBJ2-7; TRBD1 might be the D (5 bases). The CDR3 runs 16 residues. Germline loops: CDR1 LGHDT, CDR2 YNNKEL (reference sequence). V lost 7 bases, J lost 0 bases, and 19 bases lay in between. The CDR3 sequence: CASTKGRTLTSYEQYF. CDR3 DNA sequence: TGTGCCAGCACCAAAGGTCGGACACTGACCTCCTACGAGCAGTACTTC.

The chain combines TRBV25-1 with TRBJ1-6; 8 positions match TRBD1. The CDR3 covers 15 residues. CDR1 and CDR2 (germline): MGHDK, SYGVNS. Unmatched junction bases numbered 5, after V lost 3 bases and J lost 7 bases. CDR3 amino acids: CASSDWGQVNSPLHF. Written as DNA, the CDR3 is TGTGCCAGCAGTGATTGGGGACAGGTAAATTCACCCCTCCACTTT. The variable domain in full, completed from reference TRBV25-1 and TRBJ1-6, reads EADIYQTPRYLVIGTGKKITLECSQTMGHDKMYWYQQDPGMELHLIHYSYGVNSTEKGDLSSESTVSRIRTEHFPLTLESARPSHTSQYLCASSDWGQVNSPLHFGNGTRLTVT.

The chain employs TRBV6-5 and TRBJ1-2; D unresolved. This CDR3 comprises 13 residues. Germline V gene data show CDR1 as MNHEY and CDR2 as SVGAGI. The V gene lost 6 bases and the J gene lost 2 bases, with 10 bases spanning the gap. The CDR3 nucleotides are TGTGCCAGCAGGACCACAGTGAACTATGGCTACACCTTC. Translating it yields CASRTTVNYGYTF.

V usage is TRBV2 and J usage is TRBJ1-1; D gene unclear. V dropped 5 bases and J dropped 2 bases, with 9 bases sitting between them. Germline lookup yields CDR1 SNHLY and CDR2 FYNNEI. The CDR3 extends over 13 amino acids. CDR3 sequence: CASSLRRNTEAFF. The CDR3 DNA follows: TGTGCCAGCAGTCTCAGGCGAAACACTGAAGCTTTCTTT.

This clone was recorded once. V and J are TRBV4-1 and TRBJ1-3; possible D gene TRBD1, 6 bases. The V and J ends lost 1 base and 0 bases respectively, with 10 bases between them. Germline loops: CDR1 MGHRA, CDR2 YSYEKL. The CDR3 extends over 16 amino acids. The CDR3 reads CASSQGTANSGNTIYF. The DNA of the CDR3 is TGCGCCAGCAGCCAAGGGACAGCGAACTCTGGAAACACCATATATTTT.

V is TRBV7-9 and J is TRBJ1-1, with 10 bases fitting TRBD1. Unmatched junction bases numbered 6, after V lost 5 bases and J lost 0 bases. The CDR3 is 16 amino acids. The germline gives CDR1 SEHNR, CDR2 FQNEAQ (reference sequence). This chain's CDR3 is CASSPRDRGLNTEAFF. The CDR3 DNA sequence: TGTGCCAGCAGCCCCCGGGACAGGGGTTTGAACACTGAAGCTTTCTTT.

The CDR3 DNA is TGCAGCGCGATAGGGGGTTACGAGCAGTACTTC. It codes for CSAIGGYEQYF. V gene TRBV29-1 combines with J gene TRBJ2-7; D is possibly TRBD1 (6 bases). There are 11 residues in the CDR3. The V gene's germline CDR1 is SQVTM and CDR2 ANQGSEA. The V end lost 7 bases, the J end lost 4 bases, and 11 bases lay between the germline ends.

This clone was detected a few times. The chain combines TRBV6-1 with TRBJ1-5; TRBD1 matches at 9 bases. The V and J ends lost 4 bases and 3 bases, in that order; junction bases with no gene match: 7. Germline V gene data show CDR1 as MNHNS and CDR2 as SASEGT. CDR3 length: 16 amino acids. The CDR3 protein is CASSVRQGGHNQPQHF. The DNA for the CDR3 is TGTGCCAGCAGTGTCCGACAGGGGGGCCACAATCAGCCCCAGCATTTT.

This clone appeared a few times. The rearrangement links TRBV9 to TRBJ2-1, with a tentative D call TRBD2 (5 bases). Per germline, CDR1 SGDLS and CDR2 YYNGEE. With 2 bases removed from V and 9 bases from J, the gap between germline ends came to 12 bases. This CDR3 has 13 amino acids. The CDR3 here is CASSVTERSEQFF. The CDR3 DNA sequence: TGTGCCAGCAGCGTTACGGAGCGGAGTGAGCAGTTCTTC.

V is TRBV19 and J is TRBJ1-2, with D possibly being TRBD1 (5 bases). CDR1 and CDR2 (germline): LNHDA, SQIVND (reference sequence). With 7 bases removed from V and 4 bases from J, the gap between germline ends came to 10 bases. The CDR3 has 12 residues. The CDR3 region has the DNA TGTGCCAGTAAGCAGGGCCTCTATGGCTACACCTTC. Translating it yields CASKQGLYGYTF.

V gene TRBV19 combines with J gene TRBJ2-3; no clear D gene. The CDR3 contains 14 residues. The ends were cut back, 0 bases at V and 6 bases at J, with 10 bases in the middle. Germline CDR1 LNHDA, CDR2 SQIVND (reference sequence). This CDR3 is CASSIELARDTQYF. In DNA form, the CDR3 reads TGTGCCAGTAGTATAGAGTTGGCGAGGGATACGCAGTATTTT. The variable domain in full, completed from reference TRBV19 and TRBJ2-3, reads DGGITQSPKYLFRKEGQNVTLSCEQNLNHDAMYWYRQDPGQGLRLIYYSQIVNDFQKGDIAEGYSVSREKKESFPLTVTSAQKNPTAFYLCASSIELARDTQYFGPGTRLTVL.

CDR3 amino acids: CASSNPGLAGVPAETQYF. In DNA form, the CDR3 reads TGCGCCAGCAGCAATCCGGGACTAGCGGGGGTGCCAGCGGAGACCCAGTACTTC. V usage is TRBV5-1 and J usage is TRBJ2-5; TRBD2 matches 14 bases. CDR1 is SGHRS and CDR2 is YFSETQ in the germline V gene. Trimming at V came to 4 bases and at J to 5 bases, leaving 13 bases not matched to a gene. This CDR3 region has 18 residues.

The chain has TRBV3-1 (or the pseudogene TRBV3-2) and TRBJ2-3; maybe TRBD1 (6 bases). The CDR3 sequence is 15 residues long. CDR1 LGHDT and CDR2 YNNKEL come from the germline V gene (reference sequence). Trimming removed 4 bases at V and 0 bases at J, with 11 bases between. CDR3 loop: CASSPTGPSTDTQYF. As DNA, the CDR3 is TGTGCCAGCAGCCCCACAGGGCCTAGCACAGATACGCAGTATTTT.

Points on this clone: Other DNA sequences in this sample translate to the same CDR3. This chain connects TRBV10-3 to TRBJ1-3; D may be TRBD1 (5 bases). The CDR3 sequence is 13 residues long. V shed 6 bases and J shed 0 bases, with 6 bases lying between them. Per the germline V gene, CDR1 is ENHRY and CDR2 is SYGVKD. The CDR3 bases are TGTGCCATCAGAGACAGCTCTGGAAACACCATATATTTT. It specifies CAIRDSSGNTIYF.

The chain has TRBV5-4 and TRBJ2-2; D remains ambiguous. The V end was cut by 4 bases, the J end by 1 base, with 14 bases between. The CDR3 is made up of 16 amino acids. Per the germline V gene, CDR1 is SGHNT and CDR2 is YYREEE (reference sequence). CDR3 in amino acids: CASSPRGPGNTGELFF. CDR3 sequence (DNA): TGTGCCAGCAGCCCCCGCGGCCCAGGGAACACCGGGGAGCTGTTTTTT.

Here the CDR3 reads CASFLEGEISYNSPLHF. The CDR3 bases are TGTGCCAGCTTCCTTGAAGGGGAGATTTCCTATAATTCACCCCTCCACTTT. This chain links TRBV18 with TRBJ1-6, with D possibly TRBD1 on 5 matching bases. V lost 7 bases, J lost 1 base, and 17 bases lay in between. CDR3 length: 17 amino acids. Germline lookup yields CDR1 KGHSH and CDR2 LQKENI.

J is TRBJ1-2 and V is TRBV6-5; 7 bases align to TRBD1. Germline trimming cut 4 bases from V and 1 base from J; bases unmatched to any gene: 6. The CDR3 covers 15 residues. The germline CDR1 and CDR2 sequences are MNHEY and SVGAGI. The CDR3 is CASSFGQVFNYGYTF. The CDR3 DNA reads as TGTGCCAGCAGTTTCGGACAGGTTTTTAACTATGGCTACACCTTC.

This clone came up once. The rearrangement joins TRBV13 to TRBJ1-2; no reliable D call. The CDR3 contains 14 residues. Trimming cost V 0 bases and J 7 bases, with 12 bases left between them. Germline V CDR1 and CDR2: PRHDT, FYEKMQ (reference sequence). The CDR3 nucleotides are TGTGCCAGCAGCTTAGGGAGGGAAGCTGGTGGCTACACCTTC. Translated: CASSLGREAGGYTF. The full variable domain, in which reference TRBV13 and TRBJ1-2 provide the parts outside the CDR3, is AAGVIQSPRHLIKEKRETATLKCYPIPRHDTVYWYQQGPGQDPQFLISFYEKMQSDKGSIPDRFSAQQFSDYHSELNMSSLELGDSALYFCASSLGREAGGYTFGSGTRLTVV.

This clone was observed a few times. The chain recombines TRBV6-5 with TRBJ1-1; D is possibly TRBD1 (5 bases). Germline assignment: CDR1 MNHEY and CDR2 SVGAGI. Trimming left V 1 base short and J 0 bases short, with 6 bases between. The CDR3 has 14 residues. CDR3 DNA sequence: TGTGCCAGCAGTTACTGGGGGTTGAACACTGAAGCTTTCTTT. Protein product: CASSYWGLNTEAFF.